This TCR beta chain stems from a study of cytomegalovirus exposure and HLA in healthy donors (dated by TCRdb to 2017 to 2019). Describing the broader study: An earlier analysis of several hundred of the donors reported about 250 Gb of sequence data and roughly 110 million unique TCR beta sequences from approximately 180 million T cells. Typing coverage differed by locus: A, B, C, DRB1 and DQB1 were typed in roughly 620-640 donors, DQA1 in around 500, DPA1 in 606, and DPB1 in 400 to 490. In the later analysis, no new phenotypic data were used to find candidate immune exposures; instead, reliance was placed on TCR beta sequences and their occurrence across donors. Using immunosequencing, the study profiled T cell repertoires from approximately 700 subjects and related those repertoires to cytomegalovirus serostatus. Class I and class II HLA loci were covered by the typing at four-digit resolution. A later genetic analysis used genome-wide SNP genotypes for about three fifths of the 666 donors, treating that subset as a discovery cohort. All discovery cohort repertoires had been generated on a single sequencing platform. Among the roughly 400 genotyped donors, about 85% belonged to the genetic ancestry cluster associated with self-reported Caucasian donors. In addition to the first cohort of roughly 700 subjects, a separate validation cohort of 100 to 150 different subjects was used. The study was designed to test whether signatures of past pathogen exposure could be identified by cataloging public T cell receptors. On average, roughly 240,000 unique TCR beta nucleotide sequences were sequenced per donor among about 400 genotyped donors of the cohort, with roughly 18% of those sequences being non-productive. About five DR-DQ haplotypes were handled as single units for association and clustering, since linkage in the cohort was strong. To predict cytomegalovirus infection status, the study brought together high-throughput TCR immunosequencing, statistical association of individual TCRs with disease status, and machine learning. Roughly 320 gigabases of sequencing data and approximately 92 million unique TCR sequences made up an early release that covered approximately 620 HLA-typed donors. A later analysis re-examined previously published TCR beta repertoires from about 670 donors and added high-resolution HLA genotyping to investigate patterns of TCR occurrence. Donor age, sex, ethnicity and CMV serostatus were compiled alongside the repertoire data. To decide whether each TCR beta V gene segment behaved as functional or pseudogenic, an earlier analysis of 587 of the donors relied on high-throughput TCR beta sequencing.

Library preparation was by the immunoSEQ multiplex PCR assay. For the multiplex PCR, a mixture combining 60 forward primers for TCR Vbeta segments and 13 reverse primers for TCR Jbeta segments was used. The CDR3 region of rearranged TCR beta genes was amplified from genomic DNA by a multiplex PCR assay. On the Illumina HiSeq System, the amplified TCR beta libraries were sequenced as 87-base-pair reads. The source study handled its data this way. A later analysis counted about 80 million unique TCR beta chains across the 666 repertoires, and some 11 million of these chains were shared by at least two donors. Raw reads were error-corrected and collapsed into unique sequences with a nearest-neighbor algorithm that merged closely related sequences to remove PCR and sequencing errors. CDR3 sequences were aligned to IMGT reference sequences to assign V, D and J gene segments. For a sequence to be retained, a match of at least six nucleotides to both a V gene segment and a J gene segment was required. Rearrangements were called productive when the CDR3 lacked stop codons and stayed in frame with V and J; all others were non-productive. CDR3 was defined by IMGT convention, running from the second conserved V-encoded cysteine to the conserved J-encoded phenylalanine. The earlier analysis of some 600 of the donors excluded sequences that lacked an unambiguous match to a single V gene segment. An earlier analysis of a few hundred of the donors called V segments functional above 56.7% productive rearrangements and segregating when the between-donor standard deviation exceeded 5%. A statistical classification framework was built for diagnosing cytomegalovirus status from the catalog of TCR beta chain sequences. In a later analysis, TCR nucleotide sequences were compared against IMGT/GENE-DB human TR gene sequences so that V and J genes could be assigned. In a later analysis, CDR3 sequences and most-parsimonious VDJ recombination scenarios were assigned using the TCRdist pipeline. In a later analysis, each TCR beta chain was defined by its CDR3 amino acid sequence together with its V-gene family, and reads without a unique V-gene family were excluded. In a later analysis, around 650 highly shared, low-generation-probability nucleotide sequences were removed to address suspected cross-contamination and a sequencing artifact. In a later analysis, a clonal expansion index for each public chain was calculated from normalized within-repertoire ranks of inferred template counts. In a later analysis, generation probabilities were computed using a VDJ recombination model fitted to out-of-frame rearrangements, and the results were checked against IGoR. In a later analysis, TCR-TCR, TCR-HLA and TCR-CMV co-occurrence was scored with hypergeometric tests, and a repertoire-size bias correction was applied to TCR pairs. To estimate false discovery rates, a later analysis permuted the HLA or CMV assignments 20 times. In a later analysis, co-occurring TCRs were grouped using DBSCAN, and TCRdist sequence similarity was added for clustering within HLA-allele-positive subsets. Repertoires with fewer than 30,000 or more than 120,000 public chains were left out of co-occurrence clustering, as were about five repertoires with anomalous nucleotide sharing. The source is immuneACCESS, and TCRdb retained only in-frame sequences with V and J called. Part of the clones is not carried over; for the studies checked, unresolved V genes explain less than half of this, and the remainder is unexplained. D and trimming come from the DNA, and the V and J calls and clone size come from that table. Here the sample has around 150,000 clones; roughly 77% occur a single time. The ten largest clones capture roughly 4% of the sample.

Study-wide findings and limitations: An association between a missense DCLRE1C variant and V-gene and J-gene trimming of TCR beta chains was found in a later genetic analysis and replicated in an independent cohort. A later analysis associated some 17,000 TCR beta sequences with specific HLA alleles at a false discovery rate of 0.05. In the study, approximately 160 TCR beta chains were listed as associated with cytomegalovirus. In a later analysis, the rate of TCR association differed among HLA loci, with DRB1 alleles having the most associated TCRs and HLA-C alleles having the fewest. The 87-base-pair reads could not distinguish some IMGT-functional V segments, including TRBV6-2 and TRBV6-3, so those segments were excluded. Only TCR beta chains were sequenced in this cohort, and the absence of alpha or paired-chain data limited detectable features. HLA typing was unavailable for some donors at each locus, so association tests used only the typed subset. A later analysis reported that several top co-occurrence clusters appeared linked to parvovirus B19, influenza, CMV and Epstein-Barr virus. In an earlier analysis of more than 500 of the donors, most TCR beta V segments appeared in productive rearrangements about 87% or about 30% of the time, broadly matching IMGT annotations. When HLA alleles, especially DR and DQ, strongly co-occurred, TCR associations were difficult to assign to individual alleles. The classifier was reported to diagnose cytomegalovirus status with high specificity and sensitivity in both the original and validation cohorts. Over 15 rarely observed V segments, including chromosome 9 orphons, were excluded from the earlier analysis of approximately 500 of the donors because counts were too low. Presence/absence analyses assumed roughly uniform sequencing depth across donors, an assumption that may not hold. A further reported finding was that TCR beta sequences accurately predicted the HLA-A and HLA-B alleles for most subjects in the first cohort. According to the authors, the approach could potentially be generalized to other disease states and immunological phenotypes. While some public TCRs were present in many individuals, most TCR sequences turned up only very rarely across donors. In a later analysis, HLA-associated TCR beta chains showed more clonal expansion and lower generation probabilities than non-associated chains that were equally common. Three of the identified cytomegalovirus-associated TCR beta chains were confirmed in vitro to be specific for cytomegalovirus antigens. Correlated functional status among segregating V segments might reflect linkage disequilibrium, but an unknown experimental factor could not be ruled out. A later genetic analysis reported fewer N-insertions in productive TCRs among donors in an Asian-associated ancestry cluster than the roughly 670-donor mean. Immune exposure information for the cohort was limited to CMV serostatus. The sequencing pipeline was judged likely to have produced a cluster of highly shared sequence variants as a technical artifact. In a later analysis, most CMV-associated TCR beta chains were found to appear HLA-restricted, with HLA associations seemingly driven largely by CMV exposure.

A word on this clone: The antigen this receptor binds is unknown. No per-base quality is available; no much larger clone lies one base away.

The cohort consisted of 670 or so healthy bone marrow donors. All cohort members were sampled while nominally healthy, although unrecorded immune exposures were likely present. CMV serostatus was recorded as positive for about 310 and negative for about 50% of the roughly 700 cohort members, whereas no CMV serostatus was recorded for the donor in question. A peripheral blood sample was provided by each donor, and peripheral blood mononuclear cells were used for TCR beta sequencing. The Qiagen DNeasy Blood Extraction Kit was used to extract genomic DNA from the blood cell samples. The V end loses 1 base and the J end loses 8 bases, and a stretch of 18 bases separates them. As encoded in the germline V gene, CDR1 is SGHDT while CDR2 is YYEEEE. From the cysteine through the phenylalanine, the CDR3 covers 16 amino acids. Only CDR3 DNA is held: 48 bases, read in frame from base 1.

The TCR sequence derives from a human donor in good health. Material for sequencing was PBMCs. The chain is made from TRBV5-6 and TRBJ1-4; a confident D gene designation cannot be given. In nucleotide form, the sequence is TGTGCCAGCAGCTTGTATCTAGCGGATTCCGGGGAAAAACTGTTTTTT. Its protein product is CASSLYLADSGEKLFF.